This T cell receptor beta chain originates from a study of blood T cell repertoires in COVID-19. V was pared by 3 bases and J by 6 bases, with 17 bases between. This CDR3 contains 16 residues. The V gene's germline CDR1 is LNHNV and CDR2 YYDKDF (reference sequence). In this sample, this clone turned up once. Method: immunoSEQ multiplex PCR; TCRdb's copy keeps in-frame clones and lacks some. The repertoire holds more than 100,000 clones, with roughly 91% as singletons. The material sequenced was peripheral blood. This chain joins TRBV15 and TRBJ1-4; unclear D gene. This clonotype originated in a man aged 45 to 65 with active or convalescent COVID-19. CDR3 residues: CATSSLTQAVDEKLFF. In DNA form, the CDR3 reads TGTGCCACCAGCAGCCTAACTCAGGCCGTTGATGAAAAACTGTTTTTT.